Following are 20 T cell receptor beta chains from one sample sequenced in a study of a mutant IDH1 vaccine in newly diagnosed glioma. The table came from immunoSEQ multiplex PCR; TCRdb's copy has only in-frame clones and leaves some out. The repertoire holds more than 60,000 clones, roughly 74% seen once, with around 4.5% in the top ten. No antigen has been assigned to these receptors. Time point in this sample: week 35, safety follow-up. A single vaccine dose contained 300 ug of mutant IDH1 20-mer peptide, and topical imiquimod was used with it. The sequencing here drew on PBMCs, taken from a glioma patient whose treatment included an IDH1 peptide vaccine. The receptor set was obtained from a man over 45 with glioma.

The chain uses TRBV6-5 and TRBJ1-1; TRBD1 matches at 8 bases. The CDR3 spans 15 residues. V was clipped by 2 bases and J by 4 bases; unmatched bases: 6. The V gene's germline CDR1 is MNHEY and CDR2 SVGAGI. In DNA form, the CDR3 reads TGTGCCAGCAGTTACCGGACAGGGCAATTCACTGAAGCTTTCTTT. The encoded protein is CASSYRTGQFTEAFF.

The gene calls are TRBV7-8 and TRBJ2-7, with D perhaps assigned TRBD1 or TRBD2 (5 bases each). Germline V gene sequence: CDR1 SGHVS, CDR2 FQNEAQ. This CDR3 comprises 16 residues. Trimming removed 2 bases at V and 4 bases at J, with 18 bases between. The CDR3 nucleotides read TGTGCCAGCAGCTTACCGGGCAGGGACCAACCTTACGAGCAGTACTTC. This codes for CASSLPGRDQPYEQYF. Variable domain in full (rest from reference TRBV7-8 and TRBJ2-7): GAGVSQSPRYKVAKRGQDVALRCDPISGHVSLFWYQQALGQGPEFLTYFQNEAQLDKSGLPSDRFFAERPEGSVSTLKIQRTQQEDSAVYLCASSLPGRDQPYEQYFGPGTRLTVT.

V is TRBV5-6 and J is TRBJ1-1; D gene unclear. Trimming stripped 4 bases from V and 0 bases from J, with 7 bases between. The CDR3 is 13 amino acids. Per the germline V gene, CDR1 is SGHDT and CDR2 is YYEEEE. In DNA form, the CDR3 reads TGTGCCAGCAGCCTTACAGTGAACACTGAAGCTTTCTTT. It specifies CASSLTVNTEAFF.

This clone was detected ten times or more. The chain combines TRBV2 with TRBJ2-3, with TRBD1 identical over 8 bases. This CDR3 region has 15 residues. V lost 8 bases, J lost 2 bases, and 9 bases stayed unmatched. CDR1 SNHLY and CDR2 FYNNEI come from the germline V gene. As DNA, the CDR3 is TGTGCCAGCCAATCAGACAGGGGTTCCACAGATACGCAGTATTTT. It yields the protein CASQSDRGSTDTQYF. Using reference TRBV2 and TRBJ2-3 for the parts outside the CDR3, the full variable domain is EPEVTQTPSHQVTQMGQEVILRCVPISNHLYFYWYRQILGQKVEFLVSFYNNEISEKSEIFDDQFSVERPDGSNFTLKIRSTKLEDSAMYFCASQSDRGSTDTQYFGPGTRLTVL.

With regard to this clone: Relative to the germline gene, one junction end is altered; a read error may explain this. The J gene is TRBJ2-1, the V gene TRBV7-7; 7 nucleotides align to TRBD1. The CDR3 is 16 residues long. In germline, CDR1 is SSHAT, CDR2 FNYEAQ (reference sequence). The CDR3 DNA reads as TGTGCTAGCAGCTTAGCCGCGACAGGGCCTTTCAATGAGCAGTTCTTC. Translating it yields CASSLAATGPFNEQFF.

The gene calls are TRBV6-5 and TRBJ1-1; tentatively, D is TRBD1 (5 bases). The germline V gene has CDR1 MNHEY and CDR2 SVGAGI. The CDR3 length is 15 residues. V dropped 9 bases and J dropped 5 bases, with 22 bases sitting between them. The CDR3 DNA reads as TGTGCCAGTTCTCGGACACCACGGCGGTGGACTGAAGCTTTCTTT. Its translation is CASSRTPRRWTEAFF.

This rearrangement joins TRBV29-1 to TRBJ1-2, with TRBD1 matching 8 bases. Germline V gene sequence: CDR1 SQVTM, CDR2 ANQGSEA. V shed 8 bases, J shed 4 bases, and the junction held 9 bases outside the gene matches. This CDR3 spans 13 amino acids. This chain's CDR3 is CSFTTGAVYGYTF. The CDR3 DNA reads as TGCAGCTTTACGACAGGGGCGGTCTATGGCTACACCTTC.

This clone occurred once. Other DNA sequences from this sample encode an identical CDR3 as well. This chain uses TRBV13 with TRBJ1-1; the D is unclear. The germline V gene encodes CDR1 PRHDT and CDR2 FYEKMQ (reference sequence). Trimming removed 1 base from V and 1 base from J, with 10 bases in between. The CDR3 consists of 15 residues. The CDR3 DNA is TGTGCCAGCAGCTTAGTTAGGCAGGAGAACACTGAAGCTTTCTTT. Residues: CASSLVRQENTEAFF.

This chain links TRBV27 with TRBJ2-7, with TRBD2 matching over 7 bases. Per germline, CDR1 MNHEY and CDR2 SMNVEV (reference sequence). The length of the CDR3 is 13 residues. Trimming cost V 4 bases and J 6 bases; bases outside gene matches: 6. In nucleotides, the CDR3 is TGTGCCAGCAGTTACGTGGGAGGGCCCGAGCAGTACTTC. Encoded protein: CASSYVGGPEQYF.

This chain links TRBV2 with TRBJ2-5, with 9 bases fitting TRBD1. V dropped 6 bases and J dropped 1; count of bases not matched to a gene: 0. Germline-derived CDR1 and CDR2 are SNHLY and FYNNEI. The CDR3 loop spans 13 amino acids. The CDR3 DNA follows: TGTGCCAGCAGGGGACAGGGCCAAGAGACCCAGTACTTC. It yields the protein CASRGQGQETQYF.

This chain uses TRBV4-3 with TRBJ1-4, with D tentatively TRBD1 (5 bases). CDR1 and CDR2 from the germline V gene are LGHNA and YSLEER. The CDR3 loop spans 13 amino acids. V dropped 0 bases and J dropped 10 bases, with 9 bases sitting between them. The CDR3 protein is CASSQEQGRKLFF. The CDR3 nucleotides read TGCGCCAGCAGCCAAGAGCAGGGTCGAAAACTGTTTTTT.

The rearrangement links TRBV4-1 to TRBJ2-7, with TRBD2 identical over 8 bases. V trimming: 0 bases; J trimming: 4 bases; junction bases outside the gene matches: 8. CDR1 and CDR2 (germline): MGHRA, YSYEKL. This CDR3 has 16 amino acids. The CDR3 DNA reads TGCGCCAGCAGCCAAGATCCCCTAAGCGGGGGTTACGAGCAGTACTTC. It specifies CASSQDPLSGGYEQYF.

As DNA, the CDR3 is TGTGCCAGTAGCTACCGGGGGGGAGGTGAGCAGTTCTTC. It yields the protein CASSYRGGGEQFF. The chain couples TRBV19 to TRBJ2-1; 8 bases map to TRBD2. The V gene end was trimmed by 6 bases and the J gene end by 9 bases; junction bases not matched to a gene: 7. In germline, CDR1 is LNHDA, CDR2 SQIVND (reference sequence). The CDR3 consists of 13 residues.

By sample share, this clone is medium-sized. This rearrangement joins TRBV29-1 to TRBJ2-1, with 9 bases matching TRBD1. The CDR3 contains 15 residues. V shed 4 bases and J 5 bases; nucleotides not matched to a gene: 9. CDR1 is SQVTM, CDR2 ANQGSEA, per germline. The CDR3 reads CSVGGQGGNDNEQFF. DNA of the CDR3: TGCAGCGTTGGGGGACAGGGAGGGAATGACAATGAGCAGTTCTTC.

The chain couples TRBV11-2 to TRBJ2-5; 7 nucleotides align to TRBD1. Germline CDR1 reads SGHAT; CDR2 reads FQNNGV. CDR3 length: 14 amino acids. V dropped 8 bases and J dropped 1; count of bases not matched to a gene: 7. CDR3 DNA sequence: TGTGCCAGCCTGCTAGGGGGCGGCCAAGAGACCCAGTACTTC. Its protein product is CASLLGGGQETQYF. Combining the CDR3 with reference TRBV11-2 and TRBJ2-5 gives the whole variable domain EAGVAQSPRYKIIEKRQSVAFWCNPISGHATLYWYQQILGQGPKLLIQFQNNGVVDDSQLPKDRFSAERLKGVDSTLKIQPAKLEDSAVYLCASLLGGGQETQYFGPGTRLLVL.

CDR3 in DNA: TGTGCCAGCAGTGATCCCGGGACAGGGGCGAACGAGCAGTACTTC. It translates to CASSDPGTGANEQYF. The chain recombines TRBV6-1 with TRBJ2-7; 10 bases agree with TRBD1. The V gene end was trimmed by 3 bases and the J gene end by 5 bases; junction bases not matched to a gene: 7. The CDR3 sequence is 15 residues long. Germline lookup yields CDR1 MNHNS and CDR2 SASEGT.

V and J are TRBV27 and TRBJ2-7; 8 nucleotides match TRBD1. J gave up 3 bases and V 7 bases, and 8 bases lay outside the gene matches. The germline CDR1 and CDR2 sequences are MNHEY and SMNVEV (reference sequence). The CDR3 has 14 residues. CDR3 DNA: TGTGCCAGCACCCCCGGGACAGGAAACTACGAGCAGTACTTC. It specifies CASTPGTGNYEQYF.

This chain joins TRBV29-1 and TRBJ1-1; TRBD1 might be the D (6 bases). V was pared by 6 bases and J by 0 bases, with 17 bases between. The germline V gene has CDR1 SQVTM and CDR2 ANQGSEA. The CDR3 contains 15 residues. The CDR3 DNA is TGCAGCGTAGCCTTCGGACAGATGATGAACACTGAAGCTTTCTTT. This codes for CSVAFGQMMNTEAFF.

The J gene is TRBJ2-7, the V gene TRBV7-9, with 8 bases aligning to TRBD1. The germline V gene has CDR1 SEHNR and CDR2 FQNEAQ (reference sequence). V lost 2 bases, J lost 2 bases, and 5 bases stayed unmatched. There are 15 residues in the CDR3. The DNA of the CDR3 is TGTGCCAGCAGCTTAAGGAGGACAGGGACCTACGAGCAGTACTTC. Protein: CASSLRRTGTYEQYF. Based on the CDR3 plus reference TRBV7-9 and TRBJ2-7, the full variable domain is DTGVSQNPRHKITKRGQNVTFRCDPISEHNRLYWYRQTLGQGPEFLTYFQNEAQLEKSRLLSDRFSAERPKGSFSTLEIQRTEQGDSAMYLCASSLRRTGTYEQYFGPGTRLTVT.

The chain has TRBV6-5 and TRBJ2-1, with 9 bases identical to TRBD2. The length of the CDR3 is 14 residues. Germline CDR1 and CDR2: MNHEY and SVGAGI. V shed 2 bases, J shed 6 bases, and the junction held 2 bases outside the gene matches. CDR3 residues: CASSYRRGGNEQFF. In nucleotides, the CDR3 is TGTGCCAGCAGTTACCGGCGGGGGGGCAATGAGCAGTTCTTC.